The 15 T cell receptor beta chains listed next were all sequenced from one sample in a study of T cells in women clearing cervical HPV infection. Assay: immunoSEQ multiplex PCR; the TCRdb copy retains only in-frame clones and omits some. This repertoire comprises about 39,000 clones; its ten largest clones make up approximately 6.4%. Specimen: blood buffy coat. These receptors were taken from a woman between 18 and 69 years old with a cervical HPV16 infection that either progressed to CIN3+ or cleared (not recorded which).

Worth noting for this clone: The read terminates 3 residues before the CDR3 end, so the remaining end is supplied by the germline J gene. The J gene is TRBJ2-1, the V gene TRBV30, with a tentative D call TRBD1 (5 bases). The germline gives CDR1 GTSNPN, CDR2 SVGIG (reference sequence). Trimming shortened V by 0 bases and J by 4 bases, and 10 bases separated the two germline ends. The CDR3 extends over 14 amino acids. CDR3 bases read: TGTGCCTGGAGTGTAGCCCAGGGTTACAATGAG. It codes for CAWSVAQGYNE. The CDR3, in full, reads CAWSVAQGYNEQFF.

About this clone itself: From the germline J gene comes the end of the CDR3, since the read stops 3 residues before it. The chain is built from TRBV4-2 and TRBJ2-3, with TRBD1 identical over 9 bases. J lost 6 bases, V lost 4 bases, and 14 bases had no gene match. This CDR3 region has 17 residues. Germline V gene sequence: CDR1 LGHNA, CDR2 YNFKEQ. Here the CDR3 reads CASSPGAGTGIGDTQYF. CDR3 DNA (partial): TGTGCCAGCAGCCCCGGGGCGGGGACAGGGATAGGGGATACG.

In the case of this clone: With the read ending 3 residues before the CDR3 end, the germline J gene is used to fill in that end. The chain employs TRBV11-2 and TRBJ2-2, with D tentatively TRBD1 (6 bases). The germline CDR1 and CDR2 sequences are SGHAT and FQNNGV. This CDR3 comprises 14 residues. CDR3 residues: CASSLQGLEEKLFF. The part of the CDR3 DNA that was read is TGTGCCAGCAGCTTACAGGGGTTGGAGGAAAAG.

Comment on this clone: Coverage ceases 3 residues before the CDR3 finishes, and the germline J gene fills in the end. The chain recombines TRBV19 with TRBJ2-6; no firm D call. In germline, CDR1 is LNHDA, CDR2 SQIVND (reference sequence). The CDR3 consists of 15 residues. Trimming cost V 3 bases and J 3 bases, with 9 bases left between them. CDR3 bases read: TGTGCCAGTAGTATCGGGTCTTTTGGGGCCAACGTC. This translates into CASSIGSFGANV. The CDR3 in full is CASSIGSFGANVLTF.

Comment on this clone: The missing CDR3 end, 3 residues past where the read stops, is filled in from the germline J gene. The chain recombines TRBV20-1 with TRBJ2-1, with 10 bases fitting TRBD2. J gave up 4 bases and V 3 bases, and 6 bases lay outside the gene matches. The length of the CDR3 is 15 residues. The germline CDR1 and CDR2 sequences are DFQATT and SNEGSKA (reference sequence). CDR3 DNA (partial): TGCAGTGCTAGTCCGACTAGCGGGTCTTACAATGAG. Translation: CSASPTSGSYNE. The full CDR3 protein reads CSASPTSGSYNEQFF.

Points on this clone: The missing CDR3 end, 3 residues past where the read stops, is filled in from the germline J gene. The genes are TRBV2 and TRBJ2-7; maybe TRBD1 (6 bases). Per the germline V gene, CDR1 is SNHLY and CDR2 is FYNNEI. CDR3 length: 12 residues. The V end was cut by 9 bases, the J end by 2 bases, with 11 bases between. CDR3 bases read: TGTGCCAGTTCGGGACATACCTACGAG. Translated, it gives CASSGHTYE. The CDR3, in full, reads CASSGHTYEQYF.

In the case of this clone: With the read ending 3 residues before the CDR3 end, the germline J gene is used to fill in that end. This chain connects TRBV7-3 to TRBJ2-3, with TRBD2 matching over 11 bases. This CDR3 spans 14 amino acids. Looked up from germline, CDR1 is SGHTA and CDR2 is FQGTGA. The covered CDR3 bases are TGTGCCAGCGGGTTAGCGGGAGGGGGGGAGACG. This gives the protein CASGLAGGGET. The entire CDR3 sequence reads CASGLAGGGETQYF.

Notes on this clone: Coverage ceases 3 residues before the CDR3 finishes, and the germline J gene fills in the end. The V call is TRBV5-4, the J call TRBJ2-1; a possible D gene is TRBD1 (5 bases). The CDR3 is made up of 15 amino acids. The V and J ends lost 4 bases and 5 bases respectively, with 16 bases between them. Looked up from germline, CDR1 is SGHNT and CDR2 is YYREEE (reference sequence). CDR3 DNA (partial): TGTGCCAGCAGCCGGCAGGGCCCTGGGAACAATGAG. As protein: CASSRQGPGNNE. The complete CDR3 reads CASSRQGPGNNEQFF.

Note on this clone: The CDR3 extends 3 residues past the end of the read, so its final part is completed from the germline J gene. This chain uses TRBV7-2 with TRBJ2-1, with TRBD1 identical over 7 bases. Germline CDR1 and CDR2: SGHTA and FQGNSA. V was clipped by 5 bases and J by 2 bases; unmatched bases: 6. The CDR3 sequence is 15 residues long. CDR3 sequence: CASSLQGSPYNEQFF. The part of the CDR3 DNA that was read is TGTGCCAGCAGCCTACAGGGGAGCCCCTACAATGAG.

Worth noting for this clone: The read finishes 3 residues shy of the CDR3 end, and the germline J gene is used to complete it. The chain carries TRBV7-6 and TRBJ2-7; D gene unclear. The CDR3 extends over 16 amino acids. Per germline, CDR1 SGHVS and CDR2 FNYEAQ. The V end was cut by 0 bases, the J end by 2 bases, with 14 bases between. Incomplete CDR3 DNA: TGTGCCAGCAGCTTAGCTGAACTCGGGTCAACCTACGAG. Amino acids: CASSLAELGSTYE. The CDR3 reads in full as CASSLAELGSTYEQYF.

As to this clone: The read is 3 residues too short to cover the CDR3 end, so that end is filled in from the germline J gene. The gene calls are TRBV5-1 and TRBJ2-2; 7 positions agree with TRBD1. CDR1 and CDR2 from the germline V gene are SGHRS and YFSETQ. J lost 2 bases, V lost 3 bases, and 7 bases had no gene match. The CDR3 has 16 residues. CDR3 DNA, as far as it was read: TGCGCCAGCAGCTCGACCGGGACAGCTAACACCGGGGAG. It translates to CASSSTGTANTGE. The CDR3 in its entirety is CASSSTGTANTGELFF.

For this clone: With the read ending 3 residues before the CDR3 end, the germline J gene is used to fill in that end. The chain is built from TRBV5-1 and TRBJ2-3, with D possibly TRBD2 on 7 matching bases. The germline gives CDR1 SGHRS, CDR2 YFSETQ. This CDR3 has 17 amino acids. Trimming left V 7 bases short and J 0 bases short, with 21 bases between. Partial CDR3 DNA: TGCGCCAGCGCCGGTAGGGGGGGGGCTGGAAGCACAGATACG. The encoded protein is CASAGRGGAGSTDT. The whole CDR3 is CASAGRGGAGSTDTQYF.

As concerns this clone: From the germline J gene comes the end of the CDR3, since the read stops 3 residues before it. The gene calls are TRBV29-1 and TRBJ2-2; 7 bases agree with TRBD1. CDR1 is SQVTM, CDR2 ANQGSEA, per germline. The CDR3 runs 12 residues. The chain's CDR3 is CSVGQGSEKLFF. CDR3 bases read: TGCAGCGTTGGACAGGGAAGCGAAAAG.

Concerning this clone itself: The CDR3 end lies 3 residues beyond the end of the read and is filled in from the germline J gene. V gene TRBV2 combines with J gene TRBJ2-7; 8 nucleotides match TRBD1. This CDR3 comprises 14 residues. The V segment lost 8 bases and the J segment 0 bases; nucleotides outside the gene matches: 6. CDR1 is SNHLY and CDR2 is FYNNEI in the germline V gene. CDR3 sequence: CASGRDRSSYEQYF. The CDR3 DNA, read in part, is TGTGCCAGCGGGCGGGACAGGAGCTCCTACGAG.

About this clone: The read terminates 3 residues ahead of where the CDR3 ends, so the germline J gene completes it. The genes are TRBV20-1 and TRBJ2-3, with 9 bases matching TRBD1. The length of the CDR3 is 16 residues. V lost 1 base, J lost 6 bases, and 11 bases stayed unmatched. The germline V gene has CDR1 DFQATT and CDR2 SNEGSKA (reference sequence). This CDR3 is CSARGTGTGRHDTQYF. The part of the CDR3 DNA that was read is TGCAGTGCTAGAGGTACCGGGACAGGGAGGCACGATACG.